These 2 T cell receptor beta chains were sequenced from one sample in a study of shared clonotypes between healthy human individuals. Measured with immunoSEQ multiplex PCR; TCRdb has only the in-frame clones, and not every one. The table includes over a million clones, 75% to 85% detected once. Sequences were obtained from memory CD4+ T cells from PBMCs. Subset described: CD45RA-negative fraction. The receptors originated from a man aged 18 to 30 in good health. Some clones in this sample may be carry-over from other donors' samples.

This clone was counted a single time. One base separates it from a far larger clone, so it is likely a read error. Other DNA sequences from this sample encode an identical CDR3 as well. The J gene is TRBJ2-5, the V gene TRBV11-2, with a weak D call TRBD1 (6 bases). CDR3 length equals 14 residues. Germline V gene sequence: CDR1 SGHAT, CDR2 FQNNGV. CDR3 region: CASSLGQIQETQYF. The CDR3 DNA reads TGCGCCAGCAGCTTAGGACAGATCCAAGAGACCCAGTACTTC. The whole variable domain, remainder taken from reference TRBV11-2 and TRBJ2-5, is EAGVAQSPRYKIIEKRQSVAFWCNPISGHATLYWYQQILGQGPKLLIQFQNNGVVDDSQLPKDRFSAERLKGVDSTLKIQPAKLEDSAVYLCASSLGQIQETQYFGPGTRLLVL.

The chain uses TRBV10-3 and TRBJ2-3; 9 bases fit TRBD2. In germline, CDR1 is ENHRY, CDR2 SYGVKD. The CDR3 extends over 15 amino acids. The ends lost 4 bases at V and 5 bases at J; junction bases unmatched: 7. The CDR3 reads CAISATGGRVDTQYF. CDR3 DNA: TGTGCCATCAGTGCTACGGGCGGGAGGGTAGATACGCAGTATTTT.